The 22 T cell receptor beta chains given below trace back to one sample, sequenced in a study of beta chain features in type 1 diabetes. Study observations and caveats: Across all four CD4+ subsets, people with type 1 diabetes showed modestly shorter TCRB CDR3s.

Expressed TCRB transcripts were sequenced because the entire RNA isolate underwent reverse transcription. TCRdb's copy holds only in-frame clones and misses some; the assay was immunoSEQ multiplex PCR. There are 300,000 or so clones in the sample; roughly 14% occur only once, and about 0.016% lies in the top ten. No antigens are known for them. The source material was naive CD4+ T cells from blood. These receptors all stem from a woman between 18 and 29 years old with type 1 diabetes.

This rearrangement joins TRBV5-1 to TRBJ2-7; D possibly corresponds to TRBD1 (5 bases). The CDR3 sequence is 13 residues long. V was cut by 6 bases and J by 0 bases, with 10 bases left in between. Per the germline V gene, CDR1 is SGHRS and CDR2 is YFSETQ. In nucleotides, the CDR3 is TGCGCCAGCAACCCGGACACCTCCTACGAGCAGTACTTC. Amino acids: CASNPDTSYEQYF. Using reference TRBV5-1 and TRBJ2-7 for the parts outside the CDR3, the full variable domain is KAGVTQTPRYLIKTRGQQVTLSCSPISGHRSVSWYQQTPGQGLQFLFEYFSETQRNKGNFPGRFSGRQFSNSRSEMNVSTLELGDSALYLCASNPDTSYEQYFGPGTRLTVT.

This chain uses TRBV11-2 with TRBJ2-3, with D unclear. CDR1 SGHAT and CDR2 FQNNGV come from the germline V gene. The CDR3 runs 12 residues. Trimming removed 5 bases from V and 9 bases from J, with 12 bases in between. The DNA of the CDR3 is TGTGCCAGCAGCCCGCCGCAGGTGACGCAGTATTTT. Protein product: CASSPPQVTQYF. Full variable domain (remainder filled in from reference TRBV11-2 and TRBJ2-3): EAGVAQSPRYKIIEKRQSVAFWCNPISGHATLYWYQQILGQGPKLLIQFQNNGVVDDSQLPKDRFSAERLKGVDSTLKIQPAKLEDSAVYLCASSPPQVTQYFGPGTRLTVL.

This chain joins TRBV5-1 and TRBJ2-3, with 8 nucleotides matching TRBD2. V dropped 3 bases and J dropped 3; count of bases not matched to a gene: 6. In germline, CDR1 is SGHRS, CDR2 YFSETQ. There are 15 residues in the CDR3. The DNA of the CDR3 is TGCGCCAGCAGCTCGCGGGAGGTATTAACAGATACGCAGTATTTT. Its protein product is CASSSREVLTDTQYF.

This clone has a handful of counts. V gene TRBV5-1 combines with J gene TRBJ2-7, with 10 bases that match TRBD1. Trimming cost V 4 bases and J 0 bases; bases outside gene matches: 1. There are 14 residues in the CDR3. From germline, CDR1 is SGHRS and CDR2 YFSETQ. The CDR3 DNA follows: TGCGCCAGCAGCCGGGACAGGGGCTCCTACGAGCAGTACTTC. It encodes CASSRDRGSYEQYF.

Regarding this clone: This sample also contains other DNA sequences that code for the same CDR3. V usage is TRBV27 and J usage is TRBJ2-3; no clear D gene. Trimming took off 2 bases at V and 1 base at J, with 4 bases between the two ends. This CDR3 region has 13 residues. Germline CDR1 MNHEY, CDR2 SMNVEV (reference sequence). For the CDR3, the DNA is TGTGCCAGCAGTTTAACTGGCACAGATACGCAGTATTTT. Its translation is CASSLTGTDTQYF.

The V call is TRBV7-3, the J call TRBJ1-1, with 9 bases matching TRBD1. This CDR3 has 16 residues. Trimming at V came to 0 bases and at J to 7 bases, leaving 9 bases not matched to a gene. CDR1 SGHTA and CDR2 FQGTGA come from the germline V gene. This CDR3 is CASSLTGGQGQGEAFF. The CDR3 bases are TGTGCCAGCAGCTTAACGGGGGGACAGGGTCAAGGTGAAGCTTTCTTT.

The rearrangement uses TRBV9 and TRBJ2-1; weak D call: TRBD1 (6 bases). The ends were cut back, 0 bases at V and 7 bases at J, with 11 bases in the middle. The CDR3 is 14 residues long. Germline V gene lookup returns CDR1 SGDLS and CDR2 YYNGEE. The CDR3 spells CASSVDLGANEQFF. Here the CDR3 DNA reads TGTGCCAGCAGCGTAGATTTGGGGGCAAATGAGCAGTTCTTC.

This clone was counted only a few times. V is TRBV5-4 and J is TRBJ1-2; maybe TRBD1 (6 bases). The V end lost 3 bases, the J end lost 7 bases, and 22 bases lay between the germline ends. CDR3 length: 16 amino acids. Germline CDR1 SGHNT, CDR2 YYREEE (reference sequence). The CDR3 coding sequence is TGTGCCAGCAGCTCACCGGGTGACAGGATCAGTTTTGGCTACACCTTC. This translates into CASSSPGDRISFGYTF.

To note about this clone: The identical CDR3 is also encoded by other nucleotide sequences in the sample. This chain joins TRBV18 and TRBJ1-1; weak D call: TRBD1 (5 bases). V was shortened by 4 bases and J by 1 base, with 7 bases between the two germline ends. Germline V gene sequence: CDR1 KGHSH, CDR2 LQKENI. This CDR3 has 13 amino acids. The CDR3 DNA reads TGTGCCAGCTCACTGACAGAGAACACTGAAGCTTTCTTT. It is translated as CASSLTENTEAFF.

This clone came up a few times. The chain combines TRBV28 with TRBJ1-2; 10 bases agree with TRBD1. Unmatched junction bases numbered 10, after V lost 5 bases and J lost 4 bases. The CDR3 is made up of 16 amino acids. Germline V CDR1 and CDR2: MDHEN, SYDVKM. CDR3 bases: TGTGCCAGCAGTCCCCTCGACAGGGGGCTTTTCTATGGCTACACCTTC. This sequence encodes CASSPLDRGLFYGYTF.

This chain links TRBV21-1 with TRBJ2-2; TRBD1 is taken as the D call from the table, unchecked against the DNA. TRBV21-1 is a recognized pseudogene. The length of the CDR3 is 17 residues. CDR3 amino acids: CASSPLLTGRNTGELFF. In DNA form, the CDR3 reads TGTGCCAGCAGCCCTTTATTGACAGGGAGAAACACCGGGGAGCTGTTTTTT.

The chain is built from TRBV15 and TRBJ2-2; 7 bases fit TRBD2. The CDR3 spans 15 residues. Germline loops: CDR1 LNHNV, CDR2 YYDKDF (reference sequence). V trimming: 6 bases; J trimming: 6 bases; junction bases outside the gene matches: 10. This CDR3 is CATSSREVLAGELFF. DNA for the CDR3: TGTGCCACCAGTTCTCGGGAGGTTTTGGCCGGGGAGCTGTTTTTT.

The V gene is TRBV5-1, the J gene TRBJ1-1; 10 nucleotides match TRBD1. Germline V gene data show CDR1 as SGHRS and CDR2 as YFSETQ. This CDR3 has 13 residues. Unmatched junction bases numbered 9, after V lost 4 bases and J lost 12 bases. CDR3 coding DNA: TGCGCCAGCAGCCCGACAGGGGGCTTTCCGTCTTTCTTT. Translation gives CASSPTGGFPSFF.

This clone has a handful of counts. The chain has TRBV10-3 and TRBJ2-5, with 7 bases identical to TRBD2. The germline V gene encodes CDR1 ENHRY and CDR2 SYGVKD. V lost 3 bases and J lost 4; bases outside the gene matches: 8. The CDR3 spans 15 residues. The DNA of the CDR3 is TGTGCCATCAGTGACGTAGCGGGTGGGGGAGAGACCCAGTACTTC. Translating it yields CAISDVAGGGETQYF.

The sample holds a few counts of this clone. CDR3 region: CASSIQGAYGYTF. CDR3 coding DNA: TGTGCCAGTAGTATACAGGGGGCCTATGGCTACACCTTC. The V gene is TRBV19, the J gene TRBJ1-2; 8 bases agree with TRBD1. There are 13 residues in the CDR3. In germline, CDR1 is LNHDA, CDR2 SQIVND (reference sequence). J lost 4 bases, V lost 2 bases, and 0 bases had no gene match.

The rearrangement uses TRBV28 and TRBJ2-5, with TRBD2 identical over 14 bases. The CDR3 sequence is 17 residues long. The germline CDR1 and CDR2 sequences are MDHEN and SYDVKM. The J segment lost 2 bases and the V segment lost 7 bases, leaving 9 bases of the junction unmatched. This CDR3 is CASTLTGLAGGQETQYF. The CDR3 DNA reads TGTGCCAGCACCCTCACAGGACTAGCGGGAGGACAAGAGACCCAGTACTTC. Full variable domain (rest looked up from reference TRBV28 and TRBJ2-5): DVKVTQSSRYLVKRTGEKVFLECVQDMDHENMFWYRQDPGLGLRLIYFSYDVKMKEKGDIPEGYSVSREKKERFSLILESASTNQTSMYLCASTLTGLAGGQETQYFGPGTRLLVL.

CDR3 protein: CASSLTSSAVPDTQYF. The CDR3 DNA reads TGTGCCAGCAGCTTAACTAGCAGTGCCGTCCCAGATACGCAGTATTTT. The rearrangement joins TRBV7-6 to TRBJ2-3; a possible D gene is TRBD2 (6 bases). Germline V gene sequence: CDR1 SGHVS, CDR2 FNYEAQ. V was pared by 2 bases and J by 4 bases, with 16 bases between. This CDR3 spans 16 amino acids.

This clone was counted only a few times. This chain uses TRBV5-1 with TRBJ2-1; 14 nucleotides agree with TRBD2. The V and J ends lost 4 bases and 8 bases, in that order; junction bases with no gene match: 5. The CDR3 is 15 amino acids. The germline gives CDR1 SGHRS, CDR2 YFSETQ. As DNA, the CDR3 is TGCGCCAGCAGCGGGACTAGCGGGAGACCTGATGAGCAGTTCTTC. This encodes CASSGTSGRPDEQFF.

The sample holds a few counts of this clone. The chain carries TRBV10-2 and TRBJ2-1, with 8 bases fitting TRBD2. The germline gives CDR1 WSHSY, CDR2 SAAADI. J gave up 12 bases and V 6 bases, and 4 bases lay outside the gene matches. The CDR3 spans 11 residues. CDR3 in amino acids: CASSEGTRQFF. Here the CDR3 DNA reads TGCGCCAGCAGCGAGGGGACTAGGCAGTTCTTC.

As regards this clone: In the same sample, other DNA sequences code for this CDR3. The V call is TRBV11-2, the J call TRBJ2-3; 11 nucleotides agree with TRBD2. Trimming at V came to 5 bases and at J to 0 bases, leaving 4 bases not matched to a gene. The CDR3 contains 16 residues. The germline V gene has CDR1 SGHAT and CDR2 FQNNGV. The DNA for the CDR3 is TGTGCCAGCAGCCCTAGGACTAGCGGGAGCACAGATACGCAGTATTTT. Translating it yields CASSPRTSGSTDTQYF.

The CDR3: CASSERGQGTDTQYF. CDR3 nucleotide sequence: TGTGCCAGCAGCGAAAGGGGACAGGGGACAGATACGCAGTATTTT. The rearrangement joins TRBV7-3 to TRBJ2-3; 10 nucleotides agree with TRBD1. CDR1 SGHTA and CDR2 FQGTGA come from the germline V gene. V gave up 5 bases and J gave up 3 bases; unmatched junction bases: 5. CDR3 length equals 15 residues.

In its sample, this clone was seen a few times. The chain carries TRBV7-3 and TRBJ2-7; D perhaps matches TRBD2 (5 bases). Between the trimmed V and J ends, which lost 7 bases and 3 bases, there was a span of 22 bases. CDR1 SGHTA and CDR2 FQGTGA come from the germline V gene. This CDR3 comprises 16 residues. CDR3 coding DNA: TGTGCCAGCACCCTCTTACCGAGCGGAGCCAACTACGAGCAGTACTTC. It encodes CASTLLPSGANYEQYF. Combining the CDR3 with reference TRBV7-3 and TRBJ2-7 gives the whole variable domain GAGVSQTPSNKVTEKGKYVELRCDPISGHTALYWYRQSLGQGPEFLIYFQGTGAADDSGLPNDRFFAVRPEGSVSTLKIQRTERGDSAVYLCASTLLPSGANYEQYFGPGTRLTVT.